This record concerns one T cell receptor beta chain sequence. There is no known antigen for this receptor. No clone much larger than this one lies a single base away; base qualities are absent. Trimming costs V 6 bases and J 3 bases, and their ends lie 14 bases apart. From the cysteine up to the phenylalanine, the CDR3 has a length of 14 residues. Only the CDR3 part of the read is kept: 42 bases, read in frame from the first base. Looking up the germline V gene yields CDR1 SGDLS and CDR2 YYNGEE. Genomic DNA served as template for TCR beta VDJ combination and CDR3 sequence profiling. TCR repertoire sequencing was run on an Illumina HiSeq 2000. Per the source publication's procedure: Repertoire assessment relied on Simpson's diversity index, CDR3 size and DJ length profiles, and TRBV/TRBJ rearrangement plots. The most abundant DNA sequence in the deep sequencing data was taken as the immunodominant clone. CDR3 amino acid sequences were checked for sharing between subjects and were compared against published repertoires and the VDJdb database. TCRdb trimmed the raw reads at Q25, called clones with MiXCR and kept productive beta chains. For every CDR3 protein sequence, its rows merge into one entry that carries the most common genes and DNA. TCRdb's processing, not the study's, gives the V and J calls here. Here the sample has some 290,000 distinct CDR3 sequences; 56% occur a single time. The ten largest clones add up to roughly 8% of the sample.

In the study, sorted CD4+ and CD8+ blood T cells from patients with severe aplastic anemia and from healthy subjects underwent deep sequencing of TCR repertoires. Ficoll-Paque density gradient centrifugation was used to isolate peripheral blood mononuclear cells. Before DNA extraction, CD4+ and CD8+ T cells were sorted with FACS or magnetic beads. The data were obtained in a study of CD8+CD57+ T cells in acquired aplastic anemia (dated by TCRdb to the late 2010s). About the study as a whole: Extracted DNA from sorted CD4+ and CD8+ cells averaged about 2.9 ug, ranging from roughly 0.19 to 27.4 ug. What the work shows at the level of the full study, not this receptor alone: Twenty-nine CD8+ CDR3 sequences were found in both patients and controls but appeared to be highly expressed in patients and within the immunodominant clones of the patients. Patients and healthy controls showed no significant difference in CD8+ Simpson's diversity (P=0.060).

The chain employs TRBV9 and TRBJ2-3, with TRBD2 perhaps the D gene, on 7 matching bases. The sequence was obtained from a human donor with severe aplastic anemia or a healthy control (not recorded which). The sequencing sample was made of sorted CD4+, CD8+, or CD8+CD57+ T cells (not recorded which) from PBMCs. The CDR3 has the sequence CASNWGGRTDTQYF. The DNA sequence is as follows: TGTGCCAGCAATTGGGGGGGGCGAACAGATACGCAGTATTTT.